These 22 T cell receptor beta chains share one sample of origin, sequenced in a study of blood T cell repertoires in COVID-19. Here immunoSEQ multiplex PCR was the method, and the copy in TCRdb shows in-frame clones only, minus some. Of about 200,000 clones listed, about 90% are singletons. The sample taken for sequencing was PBMCs or T cells enriched from blood (not recorded which). Receptor source: a woman aged 18-30 years who had recovered from COVID-19.

J is TRBJ1-5 and V is TRBV24-1; D possibly corresponds to TRBD1 (6 bases). Germline CDR1 and CDR2: KGHDR and SFDVKD. Trimming cost V 9 bases and J 4 bases, with 12 bases left between them. The CDR3 spans 13 residues. The CDR3 spells CATARGLNQPQHF. For the CDR3, the DNA is TGTGCCACCGCGCGGGGGCTAAATCAGCCCCAGCATTTT.

The chain couples TRBV7-3 to TRBJ1-1; 7 bases are a match to TRBD1. From germline, CDR1 is SGHTA and CDR2 FQGTGA. The CDR3 runs to 13 residues. Unmatched junction bases numbered 3, after V lost 4 bases and J lost 4 bases. The CDR3 sequence: CASSSRQGTEAFF. The CDR3 DNA is TGTGCCAGCAGCTCTAGACAGGGCACTGAAGCTTTCTTT.

The genes are TRBV6-4 and TRBJ2-2, with D perhaps matching TRBD1 (6 bases). Looked up from germline, CDR1 is MRHNA and CDR2 is SNTAGT. The CDR3 is made up of 15 amino acids. With 3 bases removed from V and 2 bases from J, the gap between germline ends came to 10 bases. This chain's CDR3 is CASSESGANTGELFF. The CDR3 DNA reads TGTGCCAGCAGTGAATCAGGGGCTAACACCGGGGAGCTGTTTTTT.

The J gene is TRBJ2-3, the V gene TRBV10-3, with 7 nucleotides matching TRBD1. Germline CDR1 and CDR2: ENHRY and SYGVKD. V shed 7 bases and J 2 bases; nucleotides not matched to a gene: 9. The CDR3 loop spans 15 amino acids. CDR3 residues: CAINADRDATDTQYF. CDR3 nucleotide sequence: TGTGCCATCAATGCAGACAGGGACGCCACAGATACGCAGTATTTT.

This clone appeared a single time. The chain employs TRBV10-3 and TRBJ1-5; 8 bases align to TRBD1. The CDR3 is 13 amino acids. With V trimmed by 9 bases and J by 4 bases, 5 bases remained unmatched. Looked up from germline, CDR1 is ENHRY and CDR2 is SYGVKD. The CDR3 region has the DNA TGTGCCATAGGACAGGGAGAAAATCAGCCCCAGCATTTT. This translates into CAIGQGENQPQHF.

The V gene is TRBV7-9, the J gene TRBJ1-1; 7 positions match TRBD1. The germline V gene encodes CDR1 SEHNR and CDR2 FQNEAQ (reference sequence). The CDR3 extends over 14 amino acids. V lost 3 bases to trimming and J lost 6 bases; unmatched junction nucleotides: 7. The CDR3 coding sequence is TGTGCCAGCAGCTTCCGACAGGGAAACTCTGAAGCTTTCTTT. It encodes CASSFRQGNSEAFF.

This clone has just a few counts. This chain uses TRBV7-9 with TRBJ2-2; TRBD1 agrees at 9 bases. The CDR3 is 16 residues long. From germline, CDR1 is SEHNR and CDR2 FQNEAQ (reference sequence). V lost 5 bases, J lost 4 bases, and 8 bases stayed unmatched. This CDR3 reads CASSPLGTGSTGELFF. The CDR3 DNA sequence: TGTGCCAGCAGCCCACTTGGGACAGGGAGCACCGGGGAGCTGTTTTTT. Full variable domain (outside the CDR3, taken from reference TRBV7-9 and TRBJ2-2): DTGVSQNPRHKITKRGQNVTFRCDPISEHNRLYWYRQTLGQGPEFLTYFQNEAQLEKSRLLSDRFSAERPKGSFSTLEIQRTEQGDSAMYLCASSPLGTGSTGELFFGEGSRLTVL.

The chain joins TRBV25-1 to TRBJ2-5; 9 positions match TRBD1. The CDR3 contains 16 residues. V shed 0 bases and J 3 bases; nucleotides not matched to a gene: 5. CDR1 and CDR2 from the germline V gene are MGHDK and SYGVNS. CDR3 nucleotide sequence: TGTGCCAGCAGTGAATACACCGGGACAGGGAAAGAGACCCAGTACTTC. This encodes CASSEYTGTGKETQYF.

V gene TRBV28 combines with J gene TRBJ1-4; D not resolved. Germline V gene sequence: CDR1 MDHEN, CDR2 SYDVKM. V dropped 6 bases and J dropped 4 bases, with 9 bases sitting between them. This CDR3 contains 13 residues. Here the CDR3 DNA reads TGTGCCAGCAGCCCAAGGAGTAATGAAAAACTGTTTTTT. This encodes CASSPRSNEKLFF.

J is TRBJ1-1 and V is TRBV19, with D unresolved. The germline CDR1 and CDR2 sequences are LNHDA and SQIVND (reference sequence). V dropped 2 bases and J dropped 1 base, with 5 bases sitting between them. This CDR3 contains 13 residues. In DNA form, the CDR3 reads TGTGCCAGTAGTATACAGGAGAACACTGAAGCTTTCTTT. This sequence encodes CASSIQENTEAFF. The full variable domain, with the rest looked up from reference TRBV19 and TRBJ1-1, is DGGITQSPKYLFRKEGQNVTLSCEQNLNHDAMYWYRQDPGQGLRLIYYSQIVNDFQKGDIAEGYSVSREKKESFPLTVTSAQKNPTAFYLCASSIQENTEAFFGQGTRLTVV.

The chain combines TRBV9 with TRBJ2-5; 13 nucleotides align to TRBD2. The germline V gene encodes CDR1 SGDLS and CDR2 YYNGEE. CDR3 length: 16 amino acids. Unmatched junction bases numbered 3, after V lost 3 bases and J lost 1 base. CDR3 DNA sequence: TGTGCCAGCAGCGGAGGACTAGCGGGGGCCCAAGAGACCCAGTACTTC. Translating it yields CASSGGLAGAQETQYF.

On this clone: This may arise from a read error, as a much more abundant clone is one base away. The chain joins TRBV5-6 to TRBJ2-2; 10 nucleotides agree with TRBD1. Germline CDR1 SGHDT, CDR2 YYEEEE. V dropped 4 bases and J dropped 3; count of bases not matched to a gene: 3. There are 15 residues in the CDR3. The CDR3: CASSPGTGDTGELFF. The CDR3 DNA is TGTGCCAGCAGCCCCGGGACAGGGGACACCGGGGAGCTGTTTTTT.

The chain joins TRBV19 to TRBJ2-1, with 13 positions matching TRBD2. Germline CDR1 reads LNHDA; CDR2 reads SQIVND (reference sequence). The CDR3 sequence is 15 residues long. The trim removed 6 bases at V and 7 bases at J, leaving 6 bases unmatched. In DNA form, the CDR3 reads TGTGCCAGTAGCCGGACTAGCGGGGGTGAAAATGAGCAGTTCTTC. Protein sequence: CASSRTSGGENEQFF.

J is TRBJ1-3 and V is TRBV28; the match to TRBD1 covers 7 bases. Germline V lookup: CDR1 MDHEN, CDR2 SYDVKM. V trimming: 7 bases; J trimming: 3 bases; junction bases outside the gene matches: 12. There are 16 residues in the CDR3. CDR3 nucleotides: TGTGCCAGCATCCCCAACACAGGGGAAGATGGAAACACCATATATTTT. Amino acids: CASIPNTGEDGNTIYF.

The chain uses TRBV5-1 and TRBJ2-3; unclear D gene. Germline V gene lookup returns CDR1 SGHRS and CDR2 YFSETQ. The CDR3 runs to 18 residues. Trimming cost V 7 bases and J 0 bases, with 24 bases left between them. Here the CDR3 DNA reads TGCGCCAGCCTCCTGGCGCCTGGGCGACCCTCTAGCACAGATACGCAGTATTTT. Protein sequence: CASLLAPGRPSSTDTQYF.

The chain is built from TRBV9 and TRBJ1-2, with a tentative D call TRBD1 (5 bases). The V end was cut by 0 bases, the J end by 6 bases, with 15 bases between. This CDR3 is built from 15 residues. Per germline, CDR1 SGDLS and CDR2 YYNGEE. CDR3 loop: CASSVAVHRQHGYTF. CDR3 sequence (DNA): TGTGCCAGCAGCGTAGCGGTCCACAGGCAGCATGGCTACACCTTC.

The J gene is TRBJ1-2, the V gene TRBV24-1, with a tentative D call TRBD1 (5 bases). Germline V lookup: CDR1 KGHDR, CDR2 SFDVKD. V was pared by 2 bases and J by 0 bases, with 18 bases between. This CDR3 is 18 amino acids long. The CDR3: CATSDYPPWTRANYGYTF. The CDR3 region has the DNA TGTGCCACCAGTGATTACCCACCTTGGACAAGAGCTAACTATGGCTACACCTTC.

Regarding this clone: At one boundary the junction diverges from the germline segment, which might be a read error. The rearrangement uses TRBV10-2 and TRBJ1-1; 7 positions agree with TRBD1. Germline CDR1 and CDR2: WSHSY and SAAADI. CDR3 length equals 12 residues. Written as DNA, the CDR3 is TGCGCCAGCAGGGGACAGAACGCTGAAGCTTTCTTT. It specifies CASRGQNAEAFF.

CDR3 loop: CASSFATGGYTIYF. The CDR3 DNA reads as TGTGCCAGCAGTTTCGCGACAGGGGGATACACCATATATTTT. The J gene is TRBJ1-3, the V gene TRBV28; 9 bases align to TRBD1. Per the germline V gene, CDR1 is MDHEN and CDR2 is SYDVKM. V shed 3 bases and J 8 bases; nucleotides not matched to a gene: 5. The CDR3 has 14 residues.

This chain joins TRBV13 and TRBJ2-7; 7 nucleotides match TRBD2. Looked up from germline, CDR1 is PRHDT and CDR2 is FYEKMQ (reference sequence). With 2 bases clipped from V and 0 bases from J, the junction kept 4 bases outside the gene matches. The CDR3 runs 15 residues. CDR3 protein: CASSLSSGPSYEQYF. CDR3 DNA sequence: TGTGCCAGCAGCTTATCTAGCGGTCCCTCCTACGAGCAGTACTTC.

The chain is built from TRBV7-9 and TRBJ2-7; maybe TRBD1 (6 bases). This CDR3 region has 14 residues. Trimming pared 3 bases from V and 3 bases from J, leaving 12 bases between. Looked up from germline, CDR1 is SEHNR and CDR2 is FQNEAQ (reference sequence). The CDR3 DNA sequence: TGTGCCAGCAGCTTGGGGGCACGGAGCTACGAGCAGTACTTC. It encodes CASSLGARSYEQYF.

The rearrangement joins TRBV13 to TRBJ2-7; perhaps TRBD2 as D (5 bases). V was shortened by 5 bases and J by 4 bases, with 9 bases between the two germline ends. CDR3 length equals 12 residues. In germline, CDR1 is PRHDT, CDR2 FYEKMQ (reference sequence). The CDR3 sequence is CASSPRGYEQYF. CDR3 coding DNA: TGTGCCAGCAGCCCCCGGGGTTACGAGCAGTACTTC.